This T cell receptor beta chain was profiled in a study of T cell responses to AZD1222 COVID-19 vaccine. Overall study findings and caveats: A mostly white British donor set with more females was recruited, and clonal diversity was possibly underestimated. Repertoire collection took place solely once the T cell response had peaked.

Germline CDR1 SGHRS, CDR2 YFSETQ. This CDR3 has 13 residues. V shed 0 bases and J shed 2 bases, with 5 bases lying between them. On this clone itself: Its matching antigen is unknown.

The method was immunoSEQ multiplex PCR; TCRdb's version includes in-frame clones alone and lacks a portion of them. The profile shows 120,000 or so clones, 80% to 95% of them singletons. The rearrangement joins TRBV5-1 to TRBJ1-1; D is undetermined. The receptor was isolated from an adult in good health. This specimen was peripheral blood, taken on day 0 of AZD1222 vaccination. The CDR3, as DNA: TGCGCCAGCAGCTTGGGTTCCAACACTGAAGCTTTCTTT. It translates to CASSLGSNTEAFF. The whole variable domain, remainder taken from reference TRBV5-1 and TRBJ1-1, is KAGVTQTPRYLIKTRGQQVTLSCSPISGHRSVSWYQQTPGQGLQFLFEYFSETQRNKGNFPGRFSGRQFSNSRSEMNVSTLELGDSALYLCASSLGSNTEAFFGQGTRLTVV.